The 24 T cell receptor beta chains given below trace back to one sample, sequenced in a study of T cells in women clearing cervical HPV infection. Data came from immunoSEQ multiplex PCR; TCRdb stores just in-frame clones and leaves some out. The sample spans around 44,000 clones; the ten largest clones claim about 7.3%. Sequencing was done on a sample of blood buffy coat. These receptors were collected from a woman aged 18 to 75 with a cervical HPV16 infection that either progressed to CIN3+ or cleared (not recorded which).

Notes on this clone: The CDR3 end lies 3 residues beyond the end of the read and is filled in from the germline J gene. The chain is built from TRBV18 and TRBJ1-5, with D uncertain. The CDR3 is 15 amino acids. CDR1 KGHSH and CDR2 LQKENI come from the germline V gene. Trimming cost V 2 bases and J 3 bases, with 11 bases left between them. This CDR3 reads CASSPRGSDNQPQHF. The DNA read from the CDR3 is TGTGCCAGCTCACCAAGAGGGTCGGACAATCAGCCC. The variable domain in full, with the rest retrieved from reference TRBV18 and TRBJ1-5, is NAGVMQNPRHLVRRRGQEARLRCSPMKGHSHVYWYRQLPEEGLKFMVYLQKENIIDESGMPKERFSAEFPKEGPSILRIQQVVRGDSAAYFCASSPRGSDNQPQHFGDGTRLSIL.

As regards this clone: The read stops 3 residues short of the end of the CDR3; the missing end is completed from the germline J gene. The V and J genes are TRBV19 and TRBJ1-1; 8 bases match TRBD1. The germline V gene has CDR1 LNHDA and CDR2 SQIVND (reference sequence). J lost 4 bases, V lost 4 bases, and 2 bases had no gene match. The length of the CDR3 is 13 residues. The CDR3 spells CASSTRGLTEAFF. The covered CDR3 bases are TGTGCCAGTAGTACCAGGGGGCTCACTGAA.

Of note for this clone: The CDR3 is cut off 3 residues early in the read; its end comes from the germline J gene. The V call is TRBV4-1, the J call TRBJ1-3; D is ambiguous. The CDR3 spans 17 residues. The ends were cut back, 1 base at V and 4 bases at J, with 17 bases in the middle. Germline lookup yields CDR1 MGHRA and CDR2 YSYEKL. CDR3 DNA (partial): TGCGCCAGCAGCCAAGGTCGAAGGGCGGGCGCCGGAAACACC. Protein: CASSQGRRAGAGNT. The CDR3, in full, reads CASSQGRRAGAGNTIYF.

To note about this clone: The read ends 3 residues shy of where the CDR3 ends; the end is completed using the germline J gene. The V gene is TRBV2, the J gene TRBJ2-1; a possible D gene is TRBD1 (7 bases). The germline gives CDR1 SNHLY, CDR2 FYNNEI. V was pared by 9 bases and J by 5 bases, with 14 bases between. The CDR3 consists of 13 residues. CDR3 DNA, as far as it was read: TGTGCCAGGGCTACAGGGGAGGACAATGAG. Protein sequence: CARATGEDNE. From start to end, the CDR3 is CARATGEDNEQFF.

With regard to this clone: Read coverage stops 3 residues before the CDR3 terminus; the germline J gene supplies the remainder. The rearrangement joins TRBV20-1 to TRBJ2-1, with 9 bases aligning to TRBD2. The junction had 10 bases not matched to a gene; V was cut back by 1 base and J by 9 bases. Germline V gene lookup returns CDR1 DFQATT and CDR2 SNEGSKA (reference sequence). The CDR3 length is 15 residues. Partial CDR3 DNA: TGCAGTGCTAGAGGGGGTAGCGGGAGATCGTCTGAG. Translating gives CSARGGSGRSSE. In full, the CDR3 is CSARGGSGRSSEQFF.

Worth noting for this clone: The CDR3 is cut off 3 residues early in the read; its end comes from the germline J gene. V is TRBV20-1 and J is TRBJ2-7; possible D gene TRBD1, 5 bases. The CDR3 totals 13 residues. Germline CDR1 DFQATT, CDR2 SNEGSKA (reference sequence). Trimming removed 3 bases at V and 0 bases at J, with 9 bases between. The CDR3 DNA, read in part, is TGCAGTGCTAGGGACACCTACTCCTACGAG. This codes for CSARDTYSYE. The CDR3 in full is CSARDTYSYEQYF.

A remark on this clone: Coverage ceases 3 residues before the CDR3 finishes, and the germline J gene fills in the end. V and J are TRBV11-2 and TRBJ1-1, with 7 bases matching TRBD1. Germline CDR1 reads SGHAT; CDR2 reads FQNNGV. Germline trimming cut 4 bases from V and 5 bases from J; bases unmatched to any gene: 10. The CDR3 extends over 15 amino acids. CDR3 in amino acids: CASSSPRTGRTEAFF. The sequenced part of the CDR3 DNA is TGTGCCAGCAGCTCCCCCCGGACAGGCAGAACTGAA.

Remarks on this clone: From the germline J gene comes the end of the CDR3, since the read stops 3 residues before it. The chain couples TRBV7-9 to TRBJ1-5, with unresolved D. CDR1 SEHNR and CDR2 FQNEAQ come from the germline V gene (reference sequence). CDR3 size: 15 residues. V lost 4 bases, J lost 5 bases, and 15 bases lay in between. The sequenced CDR3 bases are TGTGCCAGCAGCTCCTACGGCCGGGGTGATCAGCCC. It encodes CASSSYGRGDQP. The entire CDR3 reads CASSSYGRGDQPQHF.

Concerning this clone itself: The read is 3 residues too short to cover the CDR3 end, so that end is filled in from the germline J gene. The chain uses TRBV30 and TRBJ1-2; TRBD1 is a possible D gene (6 bases). The V end lost 3 bases, the J end lost 1 base, and 6 bases lay between the germline ends. CDR3 size: 12 residues. Germline CDR1 is GTSNPN and CDR2 is SVGIG (reference sequence). This CDR3 reads CAWRDSNYGYTF. CDR3 DNA, as far as it was read: TGTGCCTGGAGGGACAGTAACTATGGC.

A remark on this clone: The read comes to an end 3 residues before the CDR3 does, leaving the germline J gene to fill in the end. The rearrangement joins TRBV10-3 to TRBJ1-6; 10 bases are a match to TRBD1. The CDR3 extends over 12 amino acids. V was clipped by 11 bases and J by 9 bases; unmatched bases: 4. Germline V lookup: CDR1 ENHRY, CDR2 SYGVKD. The CDR3 reads CAAGTGVSPLHF. Partial CDR3 DNA: TGTGCCGCCGGGACAGGGGTTTCACCC.

CDR3 sequence reads: CASSQKLAGGSSWETQYF. Partial CDR3 DNA: TGCGCCAGCAGCCAAAAACTAGCGGGAGGGTCATCTTGGGAGACC. The V gene is TRBV4-1, the J gene TRBJ2-5, with 13 bases that match TRBD2. The read terminates 3 residues ahead of where the CDR3 ends, so the germline J gene completes it. The CDR3 is made up of 18 amino acids. Germline V lookup: CDR1 MGHRA, CDR2 YSYEKL. V shed 2 bases, J shed 5 bases, and the junction held 11 bases outside the gene matches.

With respect to this clone: Read sequence stops 3 residues before the CDR3 end, and the germline J gene provides the missing end. V gene TRBV20-1 combines with J gene TRBJ1-2; D unclear. Germline-derived CDR1 and CDR2 are DFQATT and SNEGSKA (reference sequence). The CDR3 has 14 amino acids. CDR3 region: CSARSTGRELGYTF. The sequenced CDR3 bases are TGCAGTGCTAGATCCACGGGGAGAGAATTGGGC.

Points on this clone: The missing CDR3 end, 3 residues past where the read stops, is filled in from the germline J gene. This rearrangement joins TRBV5-1 to TRBJ2-1; 12 positions match TRBD2. CDR3 length: 18 amino acids. The ends lost 2 bases at V and 7 bases at J; junction bases unmatched: 13. The germline V gene has CDR1 SGHRS and CDR2 YFSETQ. The DNA read from the CDR3 is TGCGCCAGCAGCTTCCGAGAGGACAGACTAGCGGGGGATAATGAG. Protein sequence: CASSFREDRLAGDNE. The full CDR3 protein reads CASSFREDRLAGDNEQFF.

Points on this clone: The CDR3 goes on 3 residues after the read ends, and that part is filled in from the germline J gene. The rearrangement joins TRBV20-1 to TRBJ2-3; TRBD2 matches at 7 bases. The CDR3 sequence is 16 residues long. CDR1 is DFQATT and CDR2 is SNEGSKA in the germline V gene (reference sequence). V was clipped by 2 bases and J by 2 bases; unmatched bases: 10. This chain's CDR3 is CSARRSSAGVTDTQYF. The CDR3 bases that were read are TGCAGTGCTAGACGTTCCTCGGCGGGAGTCACAGATACG.

About this clone: The read gets to within 3 residues of the CDR3 end, and the germline J gene fills in the rest. V and J are TRBV9 and TRBJ2-5; 7 nucleotides align to TRBD2. Germline trimming cut 0 bases from V and 0 bases from J; bases unmatched to any gene: 2. The CDR3 totals 15 residues. Germline assignment: CDR1 SGDLS and CDR2 YYNGEE. CDR3 sequence: CASSVGRGYQETQYF. Incomplete CDR3 DNA: TGTGCCAGCAGCGTAGGGCGGGGGTACCAAGAGACC.

As regards this clone: The CDR3 end is not reached by the read, which stops 3 residues before it; the germline J gene fills it in. This chain connects TRBV20-1 to TRBJ2-1; TRBD1 might be the D (6 bases). This CDR3 has 13 amino acids. Deletions cut 5 bases from V and 5 bases from J, with 13 bases between. CDR1 and CDR2 from the germline V gene are DFQATT and SNEGSKA (reference sequence). CDR3 loop: CSAGDMENNEQFF. The DNA read from the CDR3 is TGCAGTGCTGGGGACATGGAGAACAATGAG.

About this clone itself: The read falls 3 residues short of the CDR3 end, and the missing part is taken from the germline J gene. The V call is TRBV28, the J call TRBJ1-5; no clear D. In germline, CDR1 is MDHEN, CDR2 SYDVKM. This CDR3 region has 15 residues. Trimming took 3 bases from V and 2 from J, leaving 11 bases between them. The DNA read from the CDR3 is TGTGCCAGCAGTTTTGCAGGTAAGGGCAATCAGCCC. Translated, it gives CASSFAGKGNQP. In full, the CDR3 reads CASSFAGKGNQPQHF.

The CDR3 protein is CSASSLAGGYTDTQYF. CDR3 DNA, as far as it was read: TGCAGTGCAAGCTCGCTAGCGGGGGGTTATACAGATACG. The chain couples TRBV20-1 to TRBJ2-3; 11 bases map to TRBD2. Read data end 3 residues before the CDR3 end; the end is taken from the germline J gene. The ends lost 6 bases at V and 3 bases at J; junction bases unmatched: 11. There are 16 residues in the CDR3. Germline CDR1 and CDR2: DFQATT and SNEGSKA (reference sequence).

With respect to this clone: The CDR3 end falls 3 residues outside the read, so it is completed with the germline J gene. V and J are TRBV30 and TRBJ1-6, with 7 bases aligning to TRBD1. There are 15 residues in the CDR3. Germline V gene lookup returns CDR1 GTSNPN and CDR2 SVGIG (reference sequence). The ends lost 7 bases at V and 11 bases at J; junction bases unmatched: 17. This chain's CDR3 is CASTRTGENSPPLHF. The CDR3 bases that were read are TGTGCCTCGACACGGACAGGTGAAAATAGTCCACCC.

CDR3 residues: CASSDQGYTEAFF. The CDR3 DNA, read in part, is TGTGCCAGCAGTGACCAGGGGTACACTGAA. This rearrangement joins TRBV6-1 to TRBJ1-1, with D possibly TRBD1 on 6 matching bases. The read halts 3 residues ahead of the CDR3 end, with the missing end drawn from the germline J gene. Germline V gene sequence: CDR1 MNHNS, CDR2 SASEGT. V lost 3 bases, J lost 3 bases, and 8 bases lay in between. CDR3 length equals 13 residues.

A note on this clone: The read halts 3 residues ahead of the CDR3 end, with the missing end drawn from the germline J gene. V usage is TRBV28 and J usage is TRBJ2-1; D gene ambiguous. Trimming left V 8 bases short and J 3 bases short, with 8 bases between. Per germline, CDR1 MDHEN and CDR2 SYDVKM. This CDR3 has 12 amino acids. CDR3 loop: CASGGDYNEQFF. The CDR3 DNA, read in part, is TGTGCCAGCGGCGGTGACTACAATGAG.

Note on this clone: The read falls 3 residues short of the CDR3 end, and the missing part is taken from the germline J gene. The chain combines TRBV2 with TRBJ1-5; TRBD1 matches at 10 bases. Germline lookup yields CDR1 SNHLY and CDR2 FYNNEI. This CDR3 comprises 12 residues. V lost 10 bases and J lost 7; bases outside the gene matches: 4. CDR3 loop: CATGTGVQPQHF. CDR3 DNA, as far as it was read: TGTGCCACCGGGACAGGGGTCCAGCCC. Full variable domain (remainder filled in from reference TRBV2 and TRBJ1-5): EPEVTQTPSHQVTQMGQEVILRCVPISNHLYFYWYRQILGQKVEFLVSFYNNEISEKSEIFDDQFSVERPDGSNFTLKIRSTKLEDSAMYFCATGTGVQPQHFGDGTRLSIL.

Points on this clone: Sequencing ends 3 residues short of the CDR3 end; the germline J gene provides the rest. J is TRBJ1-1 and V is TRBV7-6; a possible D gene is TRBD1 (5 bases). CDR1 is SGHVS and CDR2 is FNYEAQ in the germline V gene. The CDR3 contains 12 residues. CDR3 bases read: TGTGCCAGCAGCTTAGTGGCAGGGAAG. It codes for CASSLVAGK. The whole CDR3 sequence is CASSLVAGKAFF.

With regard to this clone: The CDR3 end lies 3 residues beyond the end of the read and is filled in from the germline J gene. The chain is built from TRBV5-1 and TRBJ1-1, with TRBD1 identical over 11 bases. Germline V gene lookup returns CDR1 SGHRS and CDR2 YFSETQ. Losses at the gene ends were 2 bases for V and 4 bases for J; bases not matched to a gene: 13. This CDR3 comprises 18 residues. The CDR3: CASSFRPGQGDFGTEAFF. The CDR3 bases that were read are TGCGCCAGCAGCTTCCGACCGGGACAGGGGGATTTCGGCACTGAA.